This section outlines one T cell receptor (beta chain) sequence together with its context. The data were obtained in a study of CD4 T cells in relation to SARS-CoV-2 and coronaviruses. Germline V lookup: CDR1 SEHNR, CDR2 FQNEAQ (reference sequence). Trimming shortened V by 7 bases and J by 7 bases, and 14 bases separated the two germline ends. There are 14 residues in the CDR3. Method: immunoSEQ multiplex PCR; TCRdb's copy keeps in-frame clones and lacks some. The table records under 50,000 clones, roughly 90% of them present only once. The rearrangement joins TRBV7-9 to TRBJ1-6, with D possibly being TRBD1 (5 bases). This clonotype was obtained from an adult with COVID-19. Sequences were obtained from memory CD4+ T cells from PBMCs. The CDR3 region has the DNA TGTGCCAGCACCCCTGGTGGGGGGAATTCACCCCTCCACTTT. This encodes CASTPGGGNSPLHF.